This TCR beta chain was obtained from a study of cytomegalovirus exposure and HLA in healthy donors. Study-level points and caveats: A missense DCLRE1C variant was associated with V- and J-gene trimming of TCR beta chains in a later analysis, and an independent cohort replicated the association. A likely sequencing artifact accounted for one observed cluster of highly shared sequence variants.

As concerns this clone: What it recognizes is unknown.

Primers included in the PCR were 60 Vbeta and 13 Jbeta primers. The repertoire was sequenced with immunoSEQ multiplex PCR; TCRdb's copy has only in-frame clones and lacks some. The sample holds 98,000 or so clones, over 60% seen once. This CDR3 spans 10 amino acids. The V end lost 11 bases, the J end lost 5 bases, and 9 bases lay between the germline ends. Per the germline V gene, CDR1 is PRHDT and CDR2 is FYEKMQ (reference sequence). The chain uses TRBV13 and TRBJ1-2; no clear D gene. The sequenced sample was PBMCs. The receptor was derived from a man aged 55-75 years in good health and CMV-seropositive. The CDR3 region has the DNA TGTGCCCTCTCGAGGTATGGCTACACCTTC. Protein: CALSRYGYTF.